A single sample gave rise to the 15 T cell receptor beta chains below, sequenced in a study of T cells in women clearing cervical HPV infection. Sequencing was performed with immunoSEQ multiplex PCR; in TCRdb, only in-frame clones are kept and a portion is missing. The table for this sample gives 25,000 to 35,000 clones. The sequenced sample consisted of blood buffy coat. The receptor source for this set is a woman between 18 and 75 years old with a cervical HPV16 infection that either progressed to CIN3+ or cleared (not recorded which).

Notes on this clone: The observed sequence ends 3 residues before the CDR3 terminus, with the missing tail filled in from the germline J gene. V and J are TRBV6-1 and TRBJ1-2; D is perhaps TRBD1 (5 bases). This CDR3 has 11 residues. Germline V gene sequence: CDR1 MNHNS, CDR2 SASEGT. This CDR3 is CASSETGGYTF. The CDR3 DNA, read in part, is TGTGCCAGCAGTGAAACAGGAGGC.

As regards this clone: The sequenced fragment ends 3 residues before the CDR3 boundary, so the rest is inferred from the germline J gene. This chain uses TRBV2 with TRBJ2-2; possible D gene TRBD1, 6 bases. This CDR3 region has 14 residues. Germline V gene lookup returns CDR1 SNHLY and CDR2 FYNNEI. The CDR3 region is CASSEQGSNEKLFF. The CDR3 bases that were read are TGTGCCAGCAGTGAACAGGGGAGTAATGAAAAG.

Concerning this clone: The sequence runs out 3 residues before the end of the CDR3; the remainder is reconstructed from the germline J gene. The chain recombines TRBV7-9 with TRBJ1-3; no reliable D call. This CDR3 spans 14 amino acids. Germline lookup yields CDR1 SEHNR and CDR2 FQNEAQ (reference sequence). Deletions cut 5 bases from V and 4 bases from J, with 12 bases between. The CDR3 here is CASSPDISGNTIYF. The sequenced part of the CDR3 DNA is TGTGCCAGCAGCCCCGACATCTCCGGAAACACC.

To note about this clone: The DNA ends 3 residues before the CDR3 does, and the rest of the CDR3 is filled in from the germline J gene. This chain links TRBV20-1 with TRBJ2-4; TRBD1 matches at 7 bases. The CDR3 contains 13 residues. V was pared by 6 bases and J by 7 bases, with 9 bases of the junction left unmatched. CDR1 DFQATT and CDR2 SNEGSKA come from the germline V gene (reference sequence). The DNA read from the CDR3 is TGCAGTGCCGAGATACAGGGGAGCAACATT. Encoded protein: CSAEIQGSNI. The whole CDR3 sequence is CSAEIQGSNIQYF.

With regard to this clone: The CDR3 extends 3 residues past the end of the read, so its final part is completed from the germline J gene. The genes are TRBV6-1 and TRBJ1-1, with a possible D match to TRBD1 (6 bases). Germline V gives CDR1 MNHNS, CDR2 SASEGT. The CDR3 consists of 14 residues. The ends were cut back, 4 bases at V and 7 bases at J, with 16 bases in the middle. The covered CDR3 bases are TGTGCCAGCAGTGCCCAGGGGAAGATCGGTGAA. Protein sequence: CASSAQGKIGE. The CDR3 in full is CASSAQGKIGEAFF.

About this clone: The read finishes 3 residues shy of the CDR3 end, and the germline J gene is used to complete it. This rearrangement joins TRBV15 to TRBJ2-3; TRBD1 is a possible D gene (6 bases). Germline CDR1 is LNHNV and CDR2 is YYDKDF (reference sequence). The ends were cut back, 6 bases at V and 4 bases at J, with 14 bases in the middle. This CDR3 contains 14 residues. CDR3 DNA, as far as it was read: TGTGCCACCAGGGGGGCAGGGGCATCAGATACG. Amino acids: CATRGAGASDT. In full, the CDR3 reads CATRGAGASDTQYF.

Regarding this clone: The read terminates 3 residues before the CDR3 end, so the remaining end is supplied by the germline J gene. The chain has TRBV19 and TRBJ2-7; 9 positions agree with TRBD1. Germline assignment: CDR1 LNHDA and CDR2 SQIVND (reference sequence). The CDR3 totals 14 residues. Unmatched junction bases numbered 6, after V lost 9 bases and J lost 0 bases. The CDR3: CASKGQGSSYEQYF. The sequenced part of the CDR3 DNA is TGTGCCAGCAAAGGACAGGGGAGCTCCTACGAG. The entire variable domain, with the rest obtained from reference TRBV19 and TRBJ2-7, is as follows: DGGITQSPKYLFRKEGQNVTLSCEQNLNHDAMYWYRQDPGQGLRLIYYSQIVNDFQKGDIAEGYSVSREKKESFPLTVTSAQKNPTAFYLCASKGQGSSYEQYFGPGTRLTVT.

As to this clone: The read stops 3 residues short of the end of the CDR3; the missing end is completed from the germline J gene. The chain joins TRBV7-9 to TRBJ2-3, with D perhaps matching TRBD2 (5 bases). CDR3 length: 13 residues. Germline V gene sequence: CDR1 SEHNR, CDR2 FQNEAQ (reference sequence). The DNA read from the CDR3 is TGTGCCAGCAGCCGTACTAGTCTAGAGACG. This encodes CASSRTSLET. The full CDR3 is CASSRTSLETQYF.

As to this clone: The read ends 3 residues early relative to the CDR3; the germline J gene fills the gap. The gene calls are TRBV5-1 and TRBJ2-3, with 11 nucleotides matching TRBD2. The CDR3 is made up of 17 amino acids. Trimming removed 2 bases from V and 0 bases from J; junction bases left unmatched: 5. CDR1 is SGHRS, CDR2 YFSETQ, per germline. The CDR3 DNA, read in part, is TGCGCCAGCAGCTTAGAGGGACTAGCGGTTAGCACAGATACG. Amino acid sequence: CASSLEGLAVSTDT. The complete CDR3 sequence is CASSLEGLAVSTDTQYF.

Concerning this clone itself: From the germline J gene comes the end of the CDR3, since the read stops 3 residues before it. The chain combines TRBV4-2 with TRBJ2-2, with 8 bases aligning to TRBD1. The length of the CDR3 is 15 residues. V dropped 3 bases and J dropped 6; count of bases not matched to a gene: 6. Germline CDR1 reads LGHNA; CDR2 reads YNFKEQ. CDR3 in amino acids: CASSHGQGEAGELFF. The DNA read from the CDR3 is TGTGCCAGCAGCCACGGACAGGGTGAGGCCGGGGAG.

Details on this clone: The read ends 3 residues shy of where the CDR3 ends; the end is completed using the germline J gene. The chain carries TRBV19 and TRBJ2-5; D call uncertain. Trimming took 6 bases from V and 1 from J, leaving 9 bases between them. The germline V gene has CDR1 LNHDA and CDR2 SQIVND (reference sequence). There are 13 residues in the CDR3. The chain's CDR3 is CASSPPGQETQYF. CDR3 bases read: TGTGCCAGTAGCCCGCCGGGCCAAGAGACC.

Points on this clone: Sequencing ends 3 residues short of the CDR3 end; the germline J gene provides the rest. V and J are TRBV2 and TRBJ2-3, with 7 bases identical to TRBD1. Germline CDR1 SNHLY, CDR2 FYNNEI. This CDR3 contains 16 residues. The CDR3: CASSRDRLYSNQPQYF. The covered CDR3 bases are TGTGCCAGCAGCCGGGACAGACTATATAGCAATCAGCCG. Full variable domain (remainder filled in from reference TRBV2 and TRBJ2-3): EPEVTQTPSHQVTQMGQEVILRCVPISNHLYFYWYRQILGQKVEFLVSFYNNEISEKSEIFDDQFSVERPDGSNFTLKIRSTKLEDSAMYFCASSRDRLYSNQPQYFGPGTRLTVL.

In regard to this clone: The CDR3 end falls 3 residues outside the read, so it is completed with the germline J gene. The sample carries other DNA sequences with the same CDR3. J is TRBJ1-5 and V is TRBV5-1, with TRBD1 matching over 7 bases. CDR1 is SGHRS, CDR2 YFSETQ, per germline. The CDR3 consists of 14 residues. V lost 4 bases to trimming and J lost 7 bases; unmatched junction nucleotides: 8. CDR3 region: CASSLTTGDQPQHF. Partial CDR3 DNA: TGCGCCAGCAGCCTCACCACAGGGGACCAGCCC.

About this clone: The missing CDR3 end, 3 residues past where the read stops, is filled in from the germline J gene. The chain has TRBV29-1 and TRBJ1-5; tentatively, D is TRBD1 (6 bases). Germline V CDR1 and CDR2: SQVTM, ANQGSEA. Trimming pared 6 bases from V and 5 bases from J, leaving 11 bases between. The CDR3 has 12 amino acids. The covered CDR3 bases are TGCAGCGTCACGGCAGGGGATCAGCCC. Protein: CSVTAGDQP. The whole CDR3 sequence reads CSVTAGDQPQHF.

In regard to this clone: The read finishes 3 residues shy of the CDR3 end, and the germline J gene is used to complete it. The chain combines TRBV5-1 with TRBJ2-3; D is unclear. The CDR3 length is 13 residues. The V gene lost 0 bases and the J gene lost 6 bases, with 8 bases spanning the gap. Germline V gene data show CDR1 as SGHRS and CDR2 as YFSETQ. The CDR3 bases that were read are TGCGCCAGCAGCTTGGATGTTTCGGATACG. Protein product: CASSLDVSDT. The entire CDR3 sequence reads CASSLDVSDTQYF.